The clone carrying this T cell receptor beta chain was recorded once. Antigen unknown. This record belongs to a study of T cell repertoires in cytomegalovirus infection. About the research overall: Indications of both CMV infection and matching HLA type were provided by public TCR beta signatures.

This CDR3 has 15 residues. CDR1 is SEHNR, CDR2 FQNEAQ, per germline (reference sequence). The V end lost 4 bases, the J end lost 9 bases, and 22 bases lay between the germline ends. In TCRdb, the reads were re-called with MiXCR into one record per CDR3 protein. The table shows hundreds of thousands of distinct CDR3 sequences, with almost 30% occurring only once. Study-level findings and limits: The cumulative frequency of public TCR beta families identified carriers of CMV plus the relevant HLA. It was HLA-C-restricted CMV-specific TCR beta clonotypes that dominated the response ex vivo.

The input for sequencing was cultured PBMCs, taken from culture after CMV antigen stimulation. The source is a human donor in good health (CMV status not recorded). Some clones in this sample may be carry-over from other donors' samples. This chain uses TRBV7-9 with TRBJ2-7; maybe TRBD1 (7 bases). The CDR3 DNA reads TGTGCCAGCAGCTCCACCCAGGGGGGACTCCTCGCGCAGTACTTC. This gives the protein CASSSTQGGLLAQYF.